This T cell receptor beta chain came from a study of early T cells in non-severe SARS-CoV-2 infection. Study summary: Chains were unpaired, as sequencing was done on bulk RNA from unsorted whole blood.

Using its own MiXCR run on the 5' RACE reads, TCRdb lists one record per CDR3 protein. Seen here are tens of thousands of distinct CDR3 sequences, approximately 14% observed once, and the top ten hold 3.5% to 5%. Study-level points and caveats: Matching with VDJdb favored anti-spike CD8 responses (missing private and CD4 specificities).

V lost 4 bases and J lost 4, with 12 bases in between. The CDR3 is 14 amino acids. CDR1 and CDR2 from the germline V gene are LGHNA and YSLEER. This clonotype was detected many times. Its antigen is currently unknown. The chain joins TRBV4-3 to TRBJ2-3; D may be TRBD1 (5 bases). The TCR was taken from an adult who was a healthcare worker with PCR-confirmed SARS-CoV-2 infection or an uninfected control (not recorded which). The sample comprised whole blood. DNA for the CDR3: TGCGCCAGCAGCCCCAGGGTAGAGGCAGATACGCAGTATTTT. It specifies CASSPRVEADTQYF.